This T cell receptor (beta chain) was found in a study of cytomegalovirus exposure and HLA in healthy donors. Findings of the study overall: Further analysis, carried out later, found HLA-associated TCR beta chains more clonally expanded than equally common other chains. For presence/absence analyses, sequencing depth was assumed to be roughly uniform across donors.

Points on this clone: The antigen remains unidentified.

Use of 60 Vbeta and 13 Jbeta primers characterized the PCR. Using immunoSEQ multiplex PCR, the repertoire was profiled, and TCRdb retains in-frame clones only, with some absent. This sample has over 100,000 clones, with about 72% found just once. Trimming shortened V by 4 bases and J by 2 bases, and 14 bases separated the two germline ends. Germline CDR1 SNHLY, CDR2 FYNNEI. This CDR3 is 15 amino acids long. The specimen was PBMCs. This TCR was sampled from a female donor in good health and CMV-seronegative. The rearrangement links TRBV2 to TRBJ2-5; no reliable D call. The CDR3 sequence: CASSVKRPLQETQYF. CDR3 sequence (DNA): TGTGCCAGCAGTGTGAAGCGTCCGCTTCAAGAGACCCAGTACTTC.